Included here is one T cell receptor beta chain sequence, with context. These data come from a study of neoadjuvant anti-PD-1 for oral cavity cancer. Overall study context: Patients without progression received a fourth nivolumab dose around day 43, then surgical resection on days 50-56.

V gave up 0 bases and J gave up 3 bases, with 12 bases separating them. Germline assignment: CDR1 SGHRS and CDR2 YFSETQ. There are 16 residues in the CDR3. Profiling relied on immunoSEQ multiplex PCR, and the TCRdb table lists in-frame clones only, not all of them. Here the sample spans some 31,000 clones, about 80% being singletons. Time point specified: after neoadjuvant nivolumab, at surgical resection. The patients had HPV-negative, locally advanced oral cavity squamous cell carcinoma. The chain recombines TRBV5-1 with TRBJ2-2; possible D gene TRBD2, 6 bases. The specimen was PBMCs, collected after nivolumab (anti-PD-1) treatment. The source of this sequence is a person between 35 and 79 years old with oral cavity squamous cell carcinoma. Here the CDR3 reads CASSLVRVADTGELFF. Written as DNA, the CDR3 is TGCGCCAGCAGCTTGGTGAGGGTAGCGGACACCGGGGAGCTGTTTTTT.